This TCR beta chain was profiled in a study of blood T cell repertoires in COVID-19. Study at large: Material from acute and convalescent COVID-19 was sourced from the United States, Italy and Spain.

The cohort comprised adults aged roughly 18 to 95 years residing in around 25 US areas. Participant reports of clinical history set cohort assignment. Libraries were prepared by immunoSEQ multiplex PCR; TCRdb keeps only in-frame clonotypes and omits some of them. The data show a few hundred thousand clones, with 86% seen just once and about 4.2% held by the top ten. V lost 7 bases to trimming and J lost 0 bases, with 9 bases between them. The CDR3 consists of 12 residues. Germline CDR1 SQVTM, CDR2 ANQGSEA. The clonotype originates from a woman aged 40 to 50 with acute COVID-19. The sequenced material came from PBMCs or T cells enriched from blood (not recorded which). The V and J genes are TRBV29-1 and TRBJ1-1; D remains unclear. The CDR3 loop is CSGNQVNTEAFF. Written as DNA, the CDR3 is TGCAGCGGTAATCAGGTGAACACTGAAGCTTTCTTT.